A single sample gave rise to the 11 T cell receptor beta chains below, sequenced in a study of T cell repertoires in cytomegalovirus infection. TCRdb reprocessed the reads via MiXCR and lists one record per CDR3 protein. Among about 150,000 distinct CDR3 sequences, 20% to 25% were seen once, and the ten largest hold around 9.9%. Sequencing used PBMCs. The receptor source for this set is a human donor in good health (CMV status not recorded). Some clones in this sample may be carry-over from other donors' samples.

This chain's CDR3 is CASSYGTSGGLQETQYF. The CDR3 coding sequence is TGTGCCAGCAGTTACGGGACTAGCGGGGGTTTACAAGAGACCCAGTACTTC. V gene TRBV6-5 combines with J gene TRBJ2-5; 14 bases line up with TRBD2. With V trimmed by 2 bases and J by 2 bases, 4 bases remained unmatched. The CDR3 consists of 17 residues. CDR1 and CDR2 from the germline V gene are MNHEY and SVGAGI.

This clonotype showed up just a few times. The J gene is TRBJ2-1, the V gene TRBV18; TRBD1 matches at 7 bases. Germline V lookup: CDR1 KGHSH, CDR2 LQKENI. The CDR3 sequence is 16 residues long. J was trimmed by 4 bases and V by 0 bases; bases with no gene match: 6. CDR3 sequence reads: CASSPPLRGPYNEQFF. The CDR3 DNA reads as TGTGCCAGCTCACCACCGTTGAGGGGGCCTTACAATGAGCAGTTCTTC.

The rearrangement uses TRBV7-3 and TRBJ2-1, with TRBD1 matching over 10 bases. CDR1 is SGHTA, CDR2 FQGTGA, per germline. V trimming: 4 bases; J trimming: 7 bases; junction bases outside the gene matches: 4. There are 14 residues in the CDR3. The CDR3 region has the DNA TGTGCCAGCAGCTCGGACAGGGGGTATAATGAGCAGTTCTTC. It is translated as CASSSDRGYNEQFF. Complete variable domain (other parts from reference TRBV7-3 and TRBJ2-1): GAGVSQTPSNKVTEKGKYVELRCDPISGHTALYWYRQSLGQGPEFLIYFQGTGAADDSGLPNDRFFAVRPEGSVSTLKIQRTERGDSAVYLCASSSDRGYNEQFFGPGTRLTVL.

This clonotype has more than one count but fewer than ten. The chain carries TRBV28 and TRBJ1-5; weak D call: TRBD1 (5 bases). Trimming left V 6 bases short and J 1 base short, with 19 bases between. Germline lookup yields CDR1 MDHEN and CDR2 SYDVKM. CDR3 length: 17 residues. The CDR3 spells CASSLPSGGTSNQPQHF. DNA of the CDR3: TGTGCCAGCAGCCTACCCTCCGGGGGGACGAGCAATCAGCCCCAGCATTTT.

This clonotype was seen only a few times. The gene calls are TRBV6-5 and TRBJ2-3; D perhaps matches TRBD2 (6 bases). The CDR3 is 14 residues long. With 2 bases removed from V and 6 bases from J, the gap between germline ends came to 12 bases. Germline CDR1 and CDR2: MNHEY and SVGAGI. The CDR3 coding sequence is TGTGCCAGCAGTTACGGGACCGCGGGGGATACGCAGTATTTT. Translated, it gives CASSYGTAGDTQYF.

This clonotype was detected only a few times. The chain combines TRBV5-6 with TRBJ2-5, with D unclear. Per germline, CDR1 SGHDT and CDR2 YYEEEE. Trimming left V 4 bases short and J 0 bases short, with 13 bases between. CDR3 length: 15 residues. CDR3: CASSRRTDHQETQYF. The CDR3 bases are TGTGCCAGCAGCAGACGGACGGACCACCAAGAGACCCAGTACTTC.

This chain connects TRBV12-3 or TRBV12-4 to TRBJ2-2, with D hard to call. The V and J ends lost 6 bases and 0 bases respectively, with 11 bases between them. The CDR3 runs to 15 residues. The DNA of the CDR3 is TGTGCCAGCAGCTTGGGGAAGGCGAACACCGGGGAGCTGTTTTTT. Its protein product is CASSLGKANTGELFF.

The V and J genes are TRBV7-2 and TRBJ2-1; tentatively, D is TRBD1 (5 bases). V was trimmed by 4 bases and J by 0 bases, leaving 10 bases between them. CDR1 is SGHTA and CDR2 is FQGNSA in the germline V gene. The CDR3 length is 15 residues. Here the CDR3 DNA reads TGTGCCAGCAGCTCCCACAGGCACTCCTACAATGAGCAGTTCTTC. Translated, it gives CASSSHRHSYNEQFF.

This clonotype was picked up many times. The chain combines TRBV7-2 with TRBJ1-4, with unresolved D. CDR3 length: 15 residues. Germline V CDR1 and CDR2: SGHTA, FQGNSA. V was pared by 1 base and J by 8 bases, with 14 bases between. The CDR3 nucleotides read TGTGCCAGCAGCTTAGTCCCGGGCCAATACGAAAAACTGTTTTTT. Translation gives CASSLVPGQYEKLFF.

CDR3 in amino acids: CASSVAIQGANGELFF. CDR3 DNA sequence: TGTGCCAGCAGCGTAGCTATACAGGGGGCTAACGGGGAGCTGTTTTTT. The chain couples TRBV9 to TRBJ2-2, with 9 bases that match TRBD1. The CDR3 loop spans 16 amino acids. The junction had 7 bases not matched to a gene; V was cut back by 0 bases and J by 7 bases. Germline V gene data show CDR1 as SGDLS and CDR2 as YYNGEE. Using reference TRBV9 and TRBJ2-2 for the parts outside the CDR3, the full variable domain is DSGVTQTPKHLITATGQRVTLRCSPRSGDLSVYWYQQSLDQGLQFLIQYYNGEERAKGNILERFSAQQFPDLHSELNLSSLELGDSALYFCASSVAIQGANGELFFGEGSRLTVL.

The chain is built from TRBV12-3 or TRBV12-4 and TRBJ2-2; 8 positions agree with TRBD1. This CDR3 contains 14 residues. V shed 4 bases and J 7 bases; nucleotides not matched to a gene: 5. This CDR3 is CASSSGQGNGELFF. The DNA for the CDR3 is TGTGCCAGCAGTTCCGGACAGGGAAACGGGGAGCTGTTTTTT.